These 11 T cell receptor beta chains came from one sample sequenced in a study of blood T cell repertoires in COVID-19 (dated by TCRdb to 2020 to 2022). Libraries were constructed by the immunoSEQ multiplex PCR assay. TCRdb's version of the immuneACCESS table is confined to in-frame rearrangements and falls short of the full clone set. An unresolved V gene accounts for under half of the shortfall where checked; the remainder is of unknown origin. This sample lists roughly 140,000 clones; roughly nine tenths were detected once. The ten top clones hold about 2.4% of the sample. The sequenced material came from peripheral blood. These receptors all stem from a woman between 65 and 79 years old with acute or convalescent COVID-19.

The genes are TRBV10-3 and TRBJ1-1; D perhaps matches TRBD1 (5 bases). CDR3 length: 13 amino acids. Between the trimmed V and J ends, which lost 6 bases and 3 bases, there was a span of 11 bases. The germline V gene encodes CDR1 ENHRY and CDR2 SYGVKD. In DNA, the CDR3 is TGTGCCATCAGGGGAGGCAGGGACACTGAAGCTTTCTTT. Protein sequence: CAIRGGRDTEAFF.

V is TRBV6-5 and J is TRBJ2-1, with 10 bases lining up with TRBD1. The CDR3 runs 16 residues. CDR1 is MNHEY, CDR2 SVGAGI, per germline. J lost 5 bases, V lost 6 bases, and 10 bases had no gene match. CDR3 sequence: CASRYTGTGVDNEQFF. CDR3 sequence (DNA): TGTGCCAGCAGGTACACCGGGACAGGGGTAGACAATGAGCAGTTCTTC.

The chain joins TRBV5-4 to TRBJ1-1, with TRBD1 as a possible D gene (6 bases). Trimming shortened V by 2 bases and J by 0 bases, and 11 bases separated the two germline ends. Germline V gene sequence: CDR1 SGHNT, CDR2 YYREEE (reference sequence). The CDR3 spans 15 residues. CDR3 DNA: TGTGCCAGCAGCTTCTCGACAGGAATGAACACTGAAGCTTTCTTT. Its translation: CASSFSTGMNTEAFF.

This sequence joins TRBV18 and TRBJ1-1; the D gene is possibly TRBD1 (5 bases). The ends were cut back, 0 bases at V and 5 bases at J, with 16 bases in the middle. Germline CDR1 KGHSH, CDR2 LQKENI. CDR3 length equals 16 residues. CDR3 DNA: TGTGCCAGCTCACCACCGGAGGGGCGGGGGAGAACTGAAGCTTTCTTT. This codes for CASSPPEGRGRTEAFF.

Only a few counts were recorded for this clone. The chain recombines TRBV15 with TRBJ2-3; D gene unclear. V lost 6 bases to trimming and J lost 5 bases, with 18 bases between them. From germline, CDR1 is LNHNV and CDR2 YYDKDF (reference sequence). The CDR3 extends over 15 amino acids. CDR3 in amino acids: CATRNGVFRRDTQYF. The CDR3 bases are TGTGCCACCAGAAACGGAGTATTTCGTCGAGATACGCAGTATTTT.

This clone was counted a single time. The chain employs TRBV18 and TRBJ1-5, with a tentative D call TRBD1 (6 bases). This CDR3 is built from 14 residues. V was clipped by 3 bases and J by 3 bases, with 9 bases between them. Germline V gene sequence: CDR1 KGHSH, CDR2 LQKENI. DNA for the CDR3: TGTGCCAGCTCACCTCAGGGGATCAATCAGCCCCAGCATTTT. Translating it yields CASSPQGINQPQHF.

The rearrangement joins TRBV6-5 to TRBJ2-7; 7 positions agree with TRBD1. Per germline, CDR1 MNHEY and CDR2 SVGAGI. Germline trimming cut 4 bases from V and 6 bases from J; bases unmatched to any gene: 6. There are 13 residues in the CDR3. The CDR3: CASSSDRVSEQYF. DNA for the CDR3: TGTGCCAGCAGTTCCGACAGGGTTAGCGAGCAGTACTTC.

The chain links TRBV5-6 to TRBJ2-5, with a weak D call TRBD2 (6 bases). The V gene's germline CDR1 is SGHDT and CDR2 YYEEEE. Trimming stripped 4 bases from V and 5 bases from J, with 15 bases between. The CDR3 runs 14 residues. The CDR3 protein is CASSPRGGYETQYF. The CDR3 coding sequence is TGTGCCAGCAGCCCCCGTGGGGGGTATGAGACCCAGTACTTC.

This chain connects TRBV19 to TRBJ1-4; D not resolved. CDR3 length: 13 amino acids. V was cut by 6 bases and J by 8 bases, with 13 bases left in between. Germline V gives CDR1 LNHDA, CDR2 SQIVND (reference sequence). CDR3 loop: CASRAPLIEKLFF. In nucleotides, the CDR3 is TGTGCCAGTAGAGCCCCATTGATCGAAAAACTGTTTTTT.

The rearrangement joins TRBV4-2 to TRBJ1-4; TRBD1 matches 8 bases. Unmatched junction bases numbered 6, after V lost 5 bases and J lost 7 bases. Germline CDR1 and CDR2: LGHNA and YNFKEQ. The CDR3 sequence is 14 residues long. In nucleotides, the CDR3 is TGTGCCAGCAGCACCCAGGGGGCCAGTGAAAAACTGTTTTTT. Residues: CASSTQGASEKLFF.

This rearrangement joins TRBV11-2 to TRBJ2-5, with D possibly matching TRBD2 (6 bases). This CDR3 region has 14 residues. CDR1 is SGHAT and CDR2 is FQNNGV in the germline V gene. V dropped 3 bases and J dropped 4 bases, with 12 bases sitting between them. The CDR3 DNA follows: TGTGCCAGCAGCTTGGCACGGAGGGCAGAGACCCAGTACTTC. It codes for CASSLARRAETQYF.